The rows below give T cell receptor beta chains drawn from one sample of a study of PD-1 blockade in classical Hodgkin lymphoma. Measured with immunoSEQ multiplex PCR; TCRdb has only the in-frame clones, and not every one. This sample has around 2,200 clones, with 58% found just once. The sequencing used peripheral blood mononuclear cells (PBMCs), collected at baseline. Receptor source: a human donor with classical Hodgkin lymphoma. Both conserved end residues are part of each CDR3. A D gene is named only where the DNA matches it firmly. For some rows the clone size is stated as once, few or many, or as a class when expanded; others skip it.

TRBV19,large,TRBJ2-1,TRBD1,CASTSGTGADEQFF,TGTGCCAGTACCTCCGGGACAGGGGCCGATGAGCAGTTCTTC
TRBV7-9,NA,TRBJ1-2,NA,CASSPHSDLYGYTF,TGTGCCAGCAGCCCCCACTCGGACCTCTATGGCTACACCTTC
TRBV21-1,NA,TRBJ1-2,NA,CASSKEAEPSYGYTF,TGTGCCAGCAGCAAAGAGGCAGAACCCTCCTATGGCTACACCTTC
TRBV7-2,NA,TRBJ2-2,NA,CASRDKNTGELFF,TGTGCCAGTAGGGATAAGAACACCGGGGAGCTGTTTTTT
TRBV9,few,TRBJ2-5,TRBD1,CASSGGTGSETQYF,TGTGCCAGCAGCGGGGGGACAGGGTCAGAGACCCAGTACTTC
TRBV9,few,TRBJ2-7,TRBD1,CASSGRDSSYEQYF,TGTGCCAGCAGCGGCAGGGACAGCTCCTACGAGCAGTACTTC
TRBV21-1,NA,TRBJ2-5,NA,CASSCGVATLSETQYF,TGTGCCAGCAGCTGCGGTGTAGCTACACTCTCTGAGACCCAGTACTTC
TRBV30,large,TRBJ1-1,NA,CAWFREGEAFF,TGTGCCTGGTTCAGGGAAGGTGAAGCTTTCTTT
TRBV21-1,NA,TRBJ2-4,NA,CASSKTFMAKNIQYF,TGTGCCAGCAGCAAGACGTTTATGGCCAAAAACATTCAGTACTTC
TRBV4-1,NA,TRBJ2-7,TRBD1,CASSQSGTGVGEQYF,TGCGCCAGCAGCCAATCCGGGACAGGGGTCGGCGAGCAGTACTTC
TRBV19,medium-sized,TRBJ2-1,TRBD2,CASSVTSGAYNEQFF,TGTGCCAGTAGTGTGACTAGCGGGGCTTACAATGAGCAGTTCTTC
TRBV29-1,NA,TRBJ1-1,NA,CSVPTGTEAFF,TGCAGCGTACCGACGGGGACTGAAGCTTTCTTT
TRBV27,NA,TRBJ1-3,NA,CASISKPGNTIYF,TGTGCCAGCATCTCAAAACCTGGAAACACCATATATTTT
TRBV6-5,NA,TRBJ2-1,NA,CASSSSFYEQFF,TGTGCCAGCAGCTCCTCTTTTTATGAGCAGTTCTTC
TRBV28,NA,TRBJ2-5,NA,CASSLSPGLSQETQYF,TGTGCCAGCAGTTTATCCCCGGGACTTTCACAAGAGACCCAGTACTTC
TRBV6-5,NA,TRBJ1-5,NA,CASSELEFGRPQHF,TGTGCCAGCAGCGAACTGGAGTTCGGTCGGCCCCAGCATTTT
TRBV9,few,TRBJ2-7,TRBD1,CASSVGDRPYEQYF,TGTGCCAGCAGCGTCGGGGACAGACCCTACGAGCAGTACTTC
TRBV25-1,few,TRBJ1-1,TRBD1,CASRVSAGGTEAFF,TGTGCCAGCAGGGTTTCGGCAGGGGGGACTGAAGCTTTCTTT
TRBV11-2,NA,TRBJ2-7,NA,CASSIDLSGRDEQYF,TGTGCCAGCAGCATCGATCTTTCGGGCAGGGACGAGCAGTACTTC
TRBV7-6,NA,TRBJ1-1,NA,CASSLAGAGEAFF,TGTGCCAGCAGCTTAGCAGGGGCGGGGGAAGCTTTCTTT
TRBV30,NA,TRBJ1-4,TRBD1,CAWSRQGINEKLFF,TGTGCCTGGAGCAGACAGGGGATTAATGAAAAACTGTTTTTT
TRBV4-1,medium-sized,TRBJ1-5,NA,CASSQDEGRNQPQHF,TGCGCCAGCAGCCAAGATGAGGGTCGAAATCAGCCCCAGCATTTT
TRBV5-5,NA,TRBJ1-4,NA,CASSLDVNEKLFF,TGTGCCAGCAGCTTGGACGTAAATGAAAAACTGTTTTTT
TRBV7-2,once,TRBJ1-4,NA,CASSGGSGEKLFF,TGTGCCAGCAGCGGGGGGAGTGGGGAAAAACTGTTTTTT
TRBV7-8,NA,TRBJ1-6,NA,CASSSAGVGNNSPLHF,TGTGCCAGCAGCTCGGCCGGCGTAGGGAATAATTCACCCCTCCACTTT
TRBV6-4,NA,TRBJ2-1,NA,CASSETGSSYNEQFF,TGTGCCAGCAGCGAAACAGGGAGCTCCTACAATGAGCAGTTCTTC
TRBV14,medium-sized,TRBJ2-4,TRBD2,CASSQDRGGPIQYF,TGTGCCAGCAGCCAAGATCGGGGGGGACCCATTCAGTACTTC
TRBV6-5,NA,TRBJ2-7,TRBD1,CASSPGTGKYEQYF,TGTGCCAGCAGCCCCGGGACAGGGAAATACGAGCAGTACTTC
TRBV19,few,TRBJ1-1,NA,CASRSIENTEAFF,TGTGCCAGTAGGAGTATTGAGAACACTGAAGCTTTCTTT
TRBV29-1,few,TRBJ2-7,TRBD2,CSVKSGANEQYF,TGCAGCGTTAAAAGCGGGGCCAACGAGCAGTACTTC
TRBV18,NA,TRBJ1-1,TRBD1,CASSRDRANTEAFF,TGTGCCAGCTCGCGGGACAGGGCAAACACTGAAGCTTTCTTT
TRBV5-1,NA,TRBJ2-7,NA,CASSLTGGGYEQYF,TGCGCCAGCAGCTTGACAGGCGGCGGGTACGAGCAGTACTTC
TRBV7-9,NA,TRBJ2-5,NA,CASQEGETQYF,TGTGCCAGCCAAGAAGGGGAGACCCAGTACTTC
TRBV6-5,NA,TRBJ2-1,NA,CATTRRGRAYNEQFF,TGTGCCACCACTCGGAGGGGTCGGGCTTACAATGAGCAGTTCTTC
TRBV23-1,few,TRBJ1-2,NA,CASSQWVERQHYGYTF,TGCGCCAGCAGCCAATGGGTCGAAAGACAGCACTATGGCTACACCTTC
TRBV6-5,medium-sized,TRBJ2-7,TRBD1,CASSYLGDSSYEQYF,TGTGCCAGCAGTTACTTGGGGGACAGCTCCTACGAGCAGTACTTC
TRBV10-3,NA,TRBJ2-5,TRBD2,CATHPTSGMAETQYF,TGTGCCACCCATCCGACTAGCGGGATGGCGGAGACCCAGTACTTC
TRBV2,NA,TRBJ2-2,NA,CASSVVLAWTGELFF,TGTGCCAGCAGTGTGGTCCTAGCTTGGACCGGGGAGCTGTTTTTT
TRBV7-2,NA,TRBJ2-4,NA,CASSPPTGGINIQYF,TGTGCCAGCAGCCCTCCGACTGGGGGCATAAACATTCAGTACTTC
TRBV27,NA,TRBJ2-1,TRBD2,CASSRGGLNNEQFF,TGTGCCAGCAGTCGCGGGGGGCTCAACAATGAGCAGTTCTTC